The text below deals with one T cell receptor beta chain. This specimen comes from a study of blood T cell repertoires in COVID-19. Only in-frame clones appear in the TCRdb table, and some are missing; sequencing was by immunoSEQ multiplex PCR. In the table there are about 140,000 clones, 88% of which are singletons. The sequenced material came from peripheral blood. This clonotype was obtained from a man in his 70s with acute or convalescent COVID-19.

CDR3 amino acids: CATSGGTGVGETQYF. CDR3 bases: TGTGCCACCAGTGGGGGGACAGGGGTAGGAGAGACCCAGTACTTC. V usage is TRBV24-1 and J usage is TRBJ2-5; 10 bases fit TRBD1. Trimming took 5 bases from V and 4 from J; bases not matched to a gene: 6. This CDR3 comprises 15 residues. CDR1 KGHDR and CDR2 SFDVKD come from the germline V gene.